This TCR beta chain was recorded in a study of cytomegalovirus exposure and HLA in healthy donors. CDR3 size: 13 residues. Germline CDR1 SGHAT, CDR2 FQNNGV. The V gene lost 3 bases and the J gene lost 3 bases, with 6 bases spanning the gap. It was with 60 Vbeta and 13 Jbeta primers that the PCR ran. Clones were sequenced by immunoSEQ multiplex PCR, and TCRdb holds only the in-frame ones, with some missing. The data show about 57,000 clones, 75% to 85% seen once. The material sequenced was PBMCs. The chain recombines TRBV11-2 with TRBJ1-5; no clear D gene. The TCR originated in a man under 40 in good health and CMV-seronegative. The CDR3 DNA reads as TGTGCCAGCAGCTTCGGTCTCAATCAGCCCCAGCATTTT. It codes for CASSFGLNQPQHF.